Listed below are T cell receptor beta chains from one sample, sequenced in a study of cytomegalovirus exposure and HLA in healthy donors. Clones were read by immunoSEQ multiplex PCR, and TCRdb kept only the in-frame ones, dropping some. The profile shows nearly 200,000 clones, more than 75% of them singletons. The sequenced material came from PBMCs. The receptors stem from a male donor in good health and CMV-seropositive. The CDR3 runs from the conserved cysteine through the conserved F or W. D genes are given only for firm matches. The size entry is marked missing in some rows and otherwise reads once, few, many or a size class.

>-|TRBJ2-3|TRBV4-2|TRBD2
CASSHGGGAADTQYF
TGTGCCAGCAGCCATGGCGGGGGGGCCGCTGATACGCAGTATTTT
>-|TRBJ2-5|TRBV9|-
CASSLTAAAETQYF
TGTGCCAGCAGCCTCACGGCCGCGGCAGAGACCCAGTACTTC
>once|TRBJ1-5|TRBV18|-
CASSRGDSQPQHF
TGTGCCAGCTCACGGGGGGACTCTCAGCCCCAGCATTTT
>-|TRBJ1-4|TRBV7-8|-
CASSFDPWAEKLFF
TGTGCCAGCAGCTTTGACCCCTGGGCTGAAAAACTGTTTTTT
>-|TRBJ1-6|TRBV7-9|TRBD1
CASSFSAGQLNSPLHF
TGTGCCAGCAGTTTTTCGGCGGGACAGCTAAATTCACCCCTCCACTTT
>-|TRBJ2-3|TRBV19|TRBD2
CASSMRAGGSPDTQYF
TGTGCCAGTAGTATGAGAGCGGGAGGGAGCCCAGATACGCAGTATTTT
>-|TRBJ2-1|TRBV7-2|TRBD2
CASSTQTSGGPNEQFF
TGTGCCAGCAGCACCCAGACTAGCGGGGGGCCCAATGAGCAGTTCTTC
>-|TRBJ2-7|TRBV7-2|TRBD1
CASSPSRQGKKLYEQYF
TGTGCCAGCAGCCCCAGTCGACAGGGCAAGAAGCTCTACGAGCAGTACTTC
>-|TRBJ2-1|TRBV19|TRBD2
CASSIGTSGSYNEQFF
TGTGCCAGTAGTATAGGGACTAGCGGGTCCTACAATGAGCAGTTCTTC
>once|TRBJ2-5|TRBV27|-
CASSLSSGGGKTQYF
TGTGCCAGCAGTTTATCGAGTGGGGGGGGCAAGACCCAGTACTTC
>-|TRBJ2-7|TRBV5-1|-
CASSSTQGSYEQYF
TGCGCCAGCAGCTCAACACAGGGTTCCTACGAGCAGTACTTC
>-|TRBJ1-1|TRBV9|TRBD1
CASSALAGGAKGAEAFF
TGTGCCAGCAGCGCTCTGGCAGGGGGCGCGAAAGGAGCTGAAGCTTTCTTT
>-|TRBJ1-2|TRBV5-4|TRBD1
CASSLEQGNYGYTF
TGTGCCAGCAGCCTGGAACAGGGGAACTATGGCTACACCTTC
>-|TRBJ1-4|TRBV30|-
CAWIQVEKLFF
TGTGCCTGGATTCAGGTTGAAAAACTGTTTTTT
>-|TRBJ2-2|TRBV5-4|TRBD2
CASSLGVAGTGELFF
TGTGCCAGCAGCTTGGGGGTAGCGGGAACCGGGGAGCTGTTTTTT
>-|TRBJ2-3|TRBV28|-
CASRGPVPDTQYF
TGTGCCAGCAGGGGCCCGGTCCCAGATACGCAGTATTTT
>-|TRBJ2-5|TRBV5-8|TRBD2
CASSTGLAGGETQYF
TGTGCCAGCAGCACGGGACTAGCGGGGGGAGAGACCCAGTACTTC
>-|TRBJ2-3|TRBV4-3|TRBD2
CASSQGSGGAADTQYF
TGCGCCAGCAGCCAAGGGAGCGGGGGGGCCGCAGATACGCAGTATTTT
>-|TRBJ2-7|TRBV29-1|-
CSVEVDGVEQYF
TGCAGCGTTGAAGTGGACGGGGTCGAGCAGTACTTC
>-|TRBJ2-7|TRBV5-6|-
CASIFKGGSEQYF
TGTGCCAGCATCTTTAAGGGAGGAAGCGAGCAGTACTTC
>-|TRBJ2-7|TRBV29-1|TRBD2
CSVEAPSLASGRGYEQYF
TGCAGCGTTGAAGCGCCCTCCTTGGCTAGCGGGAGGGGGTACGAGCAGTACTTC
>-|TRBJ2-7|TRBV15|TRBD1
CATSRDRGQSYEQYF
TGTGCCACCAGCAGAGATCGGGGACAGTCCTACGAGCAGTACTTC
>-|TRBJ1-5|TRBV19|-
CASSIGPAIRGGHQPQHF
TGTGCCAGTAGTATTGGCCCGGCCATAAGGGGGGGGCATCAGCCCCAGCATTTT
>-|TRBJ2-5|TRBV5-4|-
CASSPPRGGEETQYF
TGTGCCAGCAGCCCACCTAGGGGGGGGGAAGAGACCCAGTACTTC
>-|TRBJ2-7|TRBV11-2|TRBD1
CASSFLSGTGGNEQYF
TGTGCCAGCAGCTTTCTTTCCGGGACAGGGGGTAACGAGCAGTACTTC
>once|TRBJ1-2|TRBV7-2|-
CASSPPVYYGYTF
TGTGCCAGCAGCCCACCGGTCTACTATGGCTACACCTTC
>-|TRBJ2-7|TRBV6-5|TRBD1
CASSSPGTGNEQYF
TGTGCCAGCAGTTCACCCGGGACAGGGAACGAGCAGTACTTC
>few|TRBJ2-6|TRBV6-5|-
CASSYSVGAGANVLTF
TGTGCCAGCAGTTACTCAGTGGGAGCTGGGGCCAACGTCCTGACTTTC